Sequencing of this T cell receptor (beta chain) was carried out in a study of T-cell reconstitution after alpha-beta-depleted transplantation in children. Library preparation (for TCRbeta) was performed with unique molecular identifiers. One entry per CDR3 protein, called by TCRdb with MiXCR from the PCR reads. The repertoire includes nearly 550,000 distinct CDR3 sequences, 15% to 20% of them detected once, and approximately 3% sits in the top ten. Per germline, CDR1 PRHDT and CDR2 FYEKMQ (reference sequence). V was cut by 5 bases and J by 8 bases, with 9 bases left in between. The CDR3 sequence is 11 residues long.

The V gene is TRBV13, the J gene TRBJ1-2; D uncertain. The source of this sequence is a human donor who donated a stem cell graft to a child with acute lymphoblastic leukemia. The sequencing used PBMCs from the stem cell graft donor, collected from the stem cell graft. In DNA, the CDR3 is TGTGCCAGCAGCAAACCTGGGGGCTACACCTTC. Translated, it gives CASSKPGGYTF.